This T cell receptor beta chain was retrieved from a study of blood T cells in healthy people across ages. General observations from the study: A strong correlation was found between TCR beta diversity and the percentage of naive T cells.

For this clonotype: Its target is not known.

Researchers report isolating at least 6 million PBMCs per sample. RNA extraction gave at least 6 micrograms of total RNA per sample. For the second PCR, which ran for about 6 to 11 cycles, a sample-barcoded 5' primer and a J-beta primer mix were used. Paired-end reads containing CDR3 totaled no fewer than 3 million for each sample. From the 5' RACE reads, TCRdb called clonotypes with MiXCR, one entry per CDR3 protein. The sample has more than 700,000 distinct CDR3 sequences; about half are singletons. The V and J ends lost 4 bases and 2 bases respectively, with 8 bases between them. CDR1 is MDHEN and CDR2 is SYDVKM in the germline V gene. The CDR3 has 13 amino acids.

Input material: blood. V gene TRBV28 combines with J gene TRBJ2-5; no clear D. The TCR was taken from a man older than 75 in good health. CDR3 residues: CASSCVGQETQYF. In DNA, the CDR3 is TGTGCCAGCAGTTGTGTAGGGCAAGAGACCCAGTACTTC.